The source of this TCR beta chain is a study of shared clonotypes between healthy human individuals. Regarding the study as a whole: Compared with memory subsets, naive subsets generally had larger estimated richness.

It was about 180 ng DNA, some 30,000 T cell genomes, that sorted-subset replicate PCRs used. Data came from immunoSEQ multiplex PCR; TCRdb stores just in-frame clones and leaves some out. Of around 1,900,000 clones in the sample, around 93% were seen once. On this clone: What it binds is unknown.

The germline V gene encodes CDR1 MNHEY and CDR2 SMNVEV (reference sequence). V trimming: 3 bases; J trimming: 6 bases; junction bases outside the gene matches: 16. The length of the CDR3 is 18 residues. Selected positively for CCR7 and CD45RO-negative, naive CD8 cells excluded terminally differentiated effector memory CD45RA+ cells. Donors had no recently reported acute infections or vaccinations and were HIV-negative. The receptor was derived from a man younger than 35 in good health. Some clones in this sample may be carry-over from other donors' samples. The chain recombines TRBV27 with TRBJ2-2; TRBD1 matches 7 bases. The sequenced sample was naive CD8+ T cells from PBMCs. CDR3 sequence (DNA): TGTGCCAGCAGTTTTCTCCGACAGGGCGTGTATTCTGCCGGGGAGCTGTTTTTT. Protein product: CASSFLRQGVYSAGELFF.